These 31 T cell receptor beta chains share one sample of origin, sequenced in a study of blood T cell repertoires in COVID-19. Sequencing used immunoSEQ multiplex PCR; TCRdb keeps in-frame clones, though not all of them. In the table there are about 300,000 clones, 70% to 90% of which are singletons. Material: PBMCs or T cells enriched from blood (not recorded which). Receptor source: a young woman who had recovered from COVID-19.

V and J are TRBV9 and TRBJ2-5; no clear D. Germline V gene data show CDR1 as SGDLS and CDR2 as YYNGEE. The CDR3 has 15 residues. The V end lost 0 bases, the J end lost 1 base, and 10 bases lay between the germline ends. Here the CDR3 DNA reads TGTGCCAGCAGCGTAGGCACAGACATCCAAGAGACCCAGTACTTC. Amino acid sequence: CASSVGTDIQETQYF.

This clone has at least ten counts. The rearrangement joins TRBV6-4 to TRBJ2-2; 11 bases map to TRBD2. Trimming at V came to 0 bases and at J to 4 bases, leaving 1 base not matched to a gene. Germline lookup yields CDR1 MRHNA and CDR2 SNTAGT. This CDR3 region has 16 residues. CDR3 DNA sequence: TGTGCCAGCAGTGACTCTAGCGGGGGGGTCACCGGGGAGCTGTTTTTT. This sequence encodes CASSDSSGGVTGELFF.

V gene TRBV30 combines with J gene TRBJ1-1, with TRBD1 matching over 7 bases. The CDR3 has 13 amino acids. Germline lookup yields CDR1 GTSNPN and CDR2 SVGIG (reference sequence). J lost 5 bases, V lost 2 bases, and 5 bases had no gene match. The CDR3 region is CAWSNAGGTEAFF. The CDR3 DNA reads as TGTGCCTGGAGTAACGCAGGGGGTACTGAAGCTTTCTTT.

With regard to this clone: Within the sample, other DNA sequences also encode this same CDR3. V and J are TRBV7-3 and TRBJ1-6; the match to TRBD1 covers 10 bases. The CDR3 is 15 residues long. Trimming at V came to 0 bases and at J to 10 bases, leaving 3 bases not matched to a gene. CDR1 and CDR2 from the germline V gene are SGHTA and FQGTGA. The CDR3 region has the DNA TGTGCCAGCAGCTTAACCGGGACAGGGGTATCACCCCTCCACTTT. Translated, it gives CASSLTGTGVSPLHF.

The chain links TRBV30 to TRBJ1-3, with unresolved D. The CDR3 has 14 amino acids. Germline assignment: CDR1 GTSNPN and CDR2 SVGIG (reference sequence). Deletions cut 0 bases from V and 2 bases from J, with 8 bases between. CDR3 residues: CAWSVSGAGNTIYF. CDR3 nucleotide sequence: TGTGCCTGGAGTGTTTCCGGGGCTGGAAACACCATATATTTT. The complete variable domain, with remaining parts taken from reference TRBV30 and TRBJ1-3, reads SQTIHQWPATLVQPVGSPLSLECTVEGTSNPNLYWYRQAAGRGLQLLFYSVGIGQISSEVPQNLSASRPQDRQFILSSKKLLLSDSGFYLCAWSVSGAGNTIYFGEGSWLTVV.

V gene TRBV5-4 combines with J gene TRBJ1-5, with D unresolved. The germline CDR1 and CDR2 sequences are SGHNT and YYREEE (reference sequence). This CDR3 is built from 13 residues. Trimming took off 3 bases at V and 1 base at J, with 5 bases between the two ends. For the CDR3, the DNA is TGTGCCAGCAGCTCGGGGAGCAATCAGCCCCAGCATTTT. This sequence encodes CASSSGSNQPQHF.

This clone showed up just a few times. The rearrangement links TRBV9 to TRBJ1-5; the match to TRBD1 covers 7 bases. CDR3 size: 15 residues. CDR1 is SGDLS, CDR2 YYNGEE, per germline. The V segment lost 4 bases and the J segment 5 bases; nucleotides outside the gene matches: 9. The CDR3 DNA sequence: TGTGCCAGCAGCTTCGAGGGGGCATCGGATCAGCCCCAGCATTTT. It encodes CASSFEGASDQPQHF.

The chain links TRBV27 to TRBJ1-5; no clear D. The CDR3 is 13 residues long. The V and J ends lost 4 bases and 9 bases respectively, with 13 bases between them. Germline CDR1 is MNHEY and CDR2 is SMNVEV (reference sequence). The CDR3 nucleotides are TGTGCCAGCAGTTCCGGAGGGAGGTTGCCCCAGCATTTT. This sequence encodes CASSSGGRLPQHF.

This sequence joins TRBV19 and TRBJ1-4; TRBD1 is a possible D gene (5 bases). The V and J ends lost 3 bases and 10 bases respectively, with 9 bases between them. The CDR3 is 12 amino acids. Germline assignment: CDR1 LNHDA and CDR2 SQIVND (reference sequence). CDR3 amino acids: CASSIAGRKLFF. The CDR3 DNA is TGTGCCAGTAGTATTGCAGGGCGAAAACTGTTTTTT.

The V call is TRBV5-5, the J call TRBJ2-1; 9 bases align to TRBD1. In germline, CDR1 is SGHKS, CDR2 YYEKEE (reference sequence). V lost 3 bases to trimming and J lost 7 bases; unmatched junction nucleotides: 14. The CDR3 sequence is 17 residues long. Here the CDR3 reads CASSSRGSGTGRNEQFF. As DNA, the CDR3 is TGTGCCAGCAGCTCCCGTGGGTCCGGGACAGGGAGAAATGAGCAGTTCTTC.

This chain joins TRBV6-5 and TRBJ1-1, with 7 bases aligning to TRBD1. V trimming: 6 bases; J trimming: 4 bases; junction bases outside the gene matches: 8. CDR1 is MNHEY and CDR2 is SVGAGI in the germline V gene. The CDR3 runs to 14 residues. Written as DNA, the CDR3 is TGTGCCAGCAGGTCCAGGGGGAGCGGCACTGAAGCTTTCTTT. It yields the protein CASRSRGSGTEAFF.

The rearrangement links TRBV29-1 to TRBJ1-1, with a tentative D call TRBD1 (6 bases). The CDR3 is 13 amino acids. V was cut by 7 bases and J by 0 bases, with 12 bases left in between. CDR1 and CDR2 (germline): SQVTM, ANQGSEA. CDR3 loop: CSALQGMNTEAFF. CDR3 nucleotide sequence: TGCAGCGCCCTACAGGGAATGAACACTGAAGCTTTCTTT.

J is TRBJ1-1 and V is TRBV6-4; D possibly corresponds to TRBD1 (6 bases). The CDR3 spans 16 residues. The germline gives CDR1 MRHNA, CDR2 SNTAGT. Trimming left V 6 bases short and J 1 base short, with 18 bases between. The CDR3 region is CASSSQTGLPNTEAFF. DNA of the CDR3: TGTGCCAGCAGCAGTCAAACAGGGCTACCGAACACTGAAGCTTTCTTT.

The chain combines TRBV10-3 with TRBJ2-5, with 11 bases identical to TRBD2. V dropped 2 bases and J dropped 1; count of bases not matched to a gene: 6. This CDR3 has 17 residues. Germline CDR1 reads ENHRY; CDR2 reads SYGVKD. Here the CDR3 reads CAISEVAGGPGQETQYF. The CDR3 coding sequence is TGTGCCATCAGTGAGGTAGCGGGGGGGCCGGGCCAAGAGACCCAGTACTTC.

The chain uses TRBV23-1 and TRBJ1-5; D is uncertain. TRBV23-1 belongs to the ORF category, with a function that is uncertain. This CDR3 comprises 19 residues. The V end was cut by 0 bases, the J end by 1 base, with 19 bases between. This chain's CDR3 is CASSQSGPHEGVSNQPQHF. The DNA of the CDR3 is TGCGCCAGCAGTCAATCTGGGCCTCATGAGGGTGTGAGCAATCAGCCCCAGCATTTT.

CDR3 protein: CASSLGSGNVYEQYF. CDR3 bases: TGTGCCAGCAGCTTAGGCTCAGGGAATGTTTACGAGCAGTACTTC. The rearrangement joins TRBV7-9 to TRBJ2-7, with D possibly being TRBD1 (5 bases). CDR1 and CDR2 from the germline V gene are SEHNR and FQNEAQ (reference sequence). V lost 1 base and J 4 bases, leaving 14 bases between the germline ends. This CDR3 spans 15 amino acids.

The V call is TRBV6-1, the J call TRBJ1-6, with 8 positions matching TRBD1. The CDR3 is 16 amino acids. CDR1 and CDR2 (germline): MNHNS, SASEGT. The trim removed 0 bases at V and 4 bases at J, leaving 2 bases unmatched. CDR3 sequence reads: CASSEAWDRYNSPLHF. DNA for the CDR3: TGTGCCAGCAGTGAAGCTTGGGACAGGTATAATTCACCCCTCCACTTT.

This clone has a single count. V is TRBV9 and J is TRBJ1-5; 9 nucleotides align to TRBD1. The CDR3 is 15 residues long. J gave up 4 bases and V 3 bases, and 5 bases lay outside the gene matches. Germline V gives CDR1 SGDLS, CDR2 YYNGEE. The CDR3 DNA reads as TGTGCCAGCAGCGCCGAAGGACAGGGGAATCAGCCCCAGCATTTT. Encoded protein: CASSAEGQGNQPQHF.

The rearrangement links TRBV19 to TRBJ1-2; 8 nucleotides match TRBD1. The CDR3 is 14 amino acids. J was trimmed by 1 base and V by 6 bases; bases with no gene match: 4. Per germline, CDR1 LNHDA and CDR2 SQIVND (reference sequence). This chain's CDR3 is CASSQTGVNYGYTF. The CDR3 DNA follows: TGTGCCAGTAGCCAGACAGGGGTTAACTATGGCTACACCTTC.

This chain connects TRBV29-1 to TRBJ1-1; D is undetermined. The CDR3 covers 13 residues. The germline CDR1 and CDR2 sequences are SQVTM and ANQGSEA. Trimming took off 5 bases at V and 6 bases at J, with 16 bases between the two ends. Here the CDR3 DNA reads TGCAGCGTTTTTGAGGGCGTGATGTCTGAAGCTTTCTTT. It specifies CSVFEGVMSEAFF.

This chain joins TRBV3-1 (or the pseudogene TRBV3-2) and TRBJ2-3; possible D gene TRBD2, 6 bases. V was pared by 0 bases and J by 6 bases, with 19 bases between. The CDR3 length is 17 residues. Germline CDR1 LGHDT, CDR2 YNNKEL (reference sequence). CDR3 nucleotide sequence: TGTGCCAGCAGCCAAGAAAGTGCGGGGATAGCTTCGGATACGCAGTATTTT. As protein: CASSQESAGIASDTQYF.

The CDR3 DNA reads as TGTGCCAGCAGTGAACCACAGGGTCCCTATGGCTACACCTTC. Protein product: CASSEPQGPYGYTF. This sequence joins TRBV2 and TRBJ1-2, with a tentative D call TRBD1 (6 bases). Germline V gene sequence: CDR1 SNHLY, CDR2 FYNNEI. The CDR3 is 14 residues long. V was clipped by 2 bases and J by 4 bases, with 11 bases between them. The variable domain in full, with the rest retrieved from reference TRBV2 and TRBJ1-2, is EPEVTQTPSHQVTQMGQEVILRCVPISNHLYFYWYRQILGQKVEFLVSFYNNEISEKSEIFDDQFSVERPDGSNFTLKIRSTKLEDSAMYFCASSEPQGPYGYTFGSGTRLTVV.

J is TRBJ1-1 and V is TRBV29-1; D ambiguous. Germline assignment: CDR1 SQVTM and CDR2 ANQGSEA. CDR3 length equals 11 residues. Trimming took 7 bases from V and 4 from J, leaving 10 bases between them. The chain's CDR3 is CSGAVGTEAFF. The CDR3, as DNA: TGCAGCGGGGCTGTGGGCACTGAAGCTTTCTTT.

The V and J genes are TRBV5-1 and TRBJ1-2; 7 nucleotides line up with TRBD1. The V gene end was trimmed by 8 bases and the J gene end by 4 bases; junction bases not matched to a gene: 11. The CDR3 is made up of 14 amino acids. CDR1 SGHRS and CDR2 YFSETQ come from the germline V gene. The CDR3 bases are TGCGCCAGTAGGCTCGAGGGGGCCAGCTATGGCTACACCTTC. This codes for CASRLEGASYGYTF. Supplemented by reference TRBV5-1 and TRBJ1-2, the full variable domain reads KAGVTQTPRYLIKTRGQQVTLSCSPISGHRSVSWYQQTPGQGLQFLFEYFSETQRNKGNFPGRFSGRQFSNSRSEMNVSTLELGDSALYLCASRLEGASYGYTFGSGTRLTVV.

The gene calls are TRBV13 and TRBJ2-5, with D possibly being TRBD2 (5 bases). Germline CDR1 is PRHDT and CDR2 is FYEKMQ (reference sequence). This CDR3 region has 13 residues. Deletions cut 3 bases from V and 5 bases from J, with 10 bases between. The CDR3 DNA sequence: TGTGCCAGCAGCTTTTCTTGGGAGGAGACCCAGTACTTC. Amino acid sequence: CASSFSWEETQYF.

The chain uses TRBV3-1 (or the pseudogene TRBV3-2) and TRBJ2-3; TRBD2 agrees at 15 bases. V dropped 5 bases and J dropped 5; count of bases not matched to a gene: 8. The CDR3 consists of 17 residues. Germline V gene data show CDR1 as LGHDT and CDR2 as YNNKEL (reference sequence). CDR3 residues: CASSARTSGGAIDTQYF. The CDR3 DNA reads as TGTGCCAGCAGCGCCCGGACTAGCGGGGGGGCCATAGATACGCAGTATTTT.

The chain carries TRBV7-8 and TRBJ1-4, with 7 bases lining up with TRBD1. The CDR3 length is 16 residues. Looked up from germline, CDR1 is SGHVS and CDR2 is FQNEAQ. V was pared by 3 bases and J by 4 bases, with 8 bases of the junction left unmatched. CDR3 loop: CASSLVPGTVNEKLFF. DNA of the CDR3: TGTGCCAGCAGCTTGGTTCCGGGGACAGTTAATGAAAAACTGTTTTTT.

The V call is TRBV9, the J call TRBJ1-2; TRBD1 agrees at 7 bases. With 6 bases clipped from V and 4 bases from J, the junction kept 18 bases outside the gene matches. This CDR3 has 17 amino acids. The germline V gene encodes CDR1 SGDLS and CDR2 YYNGEE. CDR3 amino acids: CASTPNGRGLASYGYTF. Here the CDR3 DNA reads TGTGCCAGCACTCCTAACGGGAGGGGGCTCGCGAGCTATGGCTACACCTTC.

The DNA for the CDR3 is TGTGCCAGCAGCTCCAACAGGGTCTCGTACGAGCAGTACTTC. Protein sequence: CASSSNRVSYEQYF. J is TRBJ2-7 and V is TRBV7-2, with D possibly being TRBD1 (6 bases). The germline V gene encodes CDR1 SGHTA and CDR2 FQGNSA. V was clipped by 4 bases and J by 4 bases, with 14 bases between them. This CDR3 contains 14 residues. Filled out from reference TRBV7-2 and TRBJ2-7, the complete variable domain reads GAGVSQSPSNKVTEKGKDVELRCDPISGHTALYWYRQSLGQGLEFLIYFQGNSAPDKSGLPSDRFSAERTGGSVSTLTIQRTQQEDSAVYLCASSSNRVSYEQYFGPGTRLTVT.

The V and J genes are TRBV5-8 and TRBJ2-7; TRBD1 matches at 7 bases. Germline V gives CDR1 SGHTS, CDR2 YDEGEE. This CDR3 has 14 residues. V lost 4 bases to trimming and J lost 8 bases; unmatched junction nucleotides: 12. CDR3 sequence reads: CASSGTGTALKQYF. CDR3 coding DNA: TGTGCCAGCAGCGGAACCGGGACAGCTCTGAAGCAGTACTTC. Using reference TRBV5-8 and TRBJ2-7 for the parts outside the CDR3, the full variable domain is EAGVTQSPTHLIKTRGQQATLRCSPISGHTSVYWYQQALGLGLQFLLWYDEGEERNRGNFPPRFSGRQFPNYSSELNVNALELEDSALYLCASSGTGTALKQYFGPGTRLTVT.

The V gene is TRBV5-3, the J gene TRBJ2-7; 7 bases align to TRBD2. Being an ORF, TRBV5-3 has a function that is uncertain. The V and J ends lost 7 bases and 2 bases, in that order; junction bases with no gene match: 9. The CDR3 has 14 amino acids. Here the CDR3 reads CARSQGGRPYEQYF. DNA for the CDR3: TGTGCCAGATCCCAGGGAGGGAGACCCTACGAGCAGTACTTC.